Listed here are 28 T cell receptor beta chains from one sample, sequenced in a study of blood T cell repertoires in COVID-19. The method was immunoSEQ multiplex PCR; TCRdb's version includes in-frame clones alone and lacks a portion of them. The data show roughly 190,000 clones, 84% seen once. The sample comprised peripheral blood. These receptors came from a human donor in a cohort sampled during active COVID-19.

The chain recombines TRBV5-1 with TRBJ1-1; TRBD1 aligns across 7 bases. V dropped 1 base and J dropped 2; count of bases not matched to a gene: 5. The germline V gene has CDR1 SGHRS and CDR2 YFSETQ. The CDR3 length is 15 residues. The CDR3 DNA is TGCGCCAGCAGCTTGTTACAGGGGAGAAACACTGAAGCTTTCTTT. Translated, it gives CASSLLQGRNTEAFF.

The J gene is TRBJ2-1, the V gene TRBV19; TRBD1 matches 7 bases. Germline V gives CDR1 LNHDA, CDR2 SQIVND (reference sequence). Unmatched junction bases numbered 10, after V lost 11 bases and J lost 3 bases. The CDR3 length is 14 residues. The CDR3 sequence is CAHLDRVHYNEQFF. The DNA of the CDR3 is TGTGCCCACCTTGACAGGGTCCACTACAATGAGCAGTTCTTC.

The V and J genes are TRBV5-4 and TRBJ1-1; TRBD1 matches 9 bases. J was trimmed by 5 bases and V by 4 bases; bases with no gene match: 9. CDR1 is SGHNT, CDR2 YYREEE, per germline (reference sequence). The CDR3 covers 15 residues. CDR3 residues: CASSPRRQGGTEAFF. CDR3 sequence (DNA): TGTGCCAGCAGCCCGCGGAGACAGGGGGGGACTGAAGCTTTCTTT.

V usage is TRBV5-8 and J usage is TRBJ2-5; 12 bases line up with TRBD2. This CDR3 has 16 residues. After removal of 2 bases from V and 10 bases from J, the junction contained 12 bases not matched to a gene. Germline lookup yields CDR1 SGHTS and CDR2 YDEGEE. CDR3 in DNA: TGTGCCAGCAGCTTACGACTAGCGGGGGACACGAGGGGCCAGTACTTC. Encoded protein: CASSLRLAGDTRGQYF.

The rearrangement links TRBV27 to TRBJ1-1; TRBD1 matches 7 bases. V gave up 3 bases and J gave up 0 bases; unmatched junction bases: 1. The CDR3 loop spans 14 amino acids. The germline V gene encodes CDR1 MNHEY and CDR2 SMNVEV (reference sequence). Written as DNA, the CDR3 is TGTGCCAGCAGTTTGGGACAGATGAACACTGAAGCTTTCTTT. This sequence encodes CASSLGQMNTEAFF.

The chain uses TRBV1 and TRBJ1-5. TRBV1 is a listed pseudogene. This CDR3 has 16 amino acids. The CDR3: CTSPTYCSSRNQPQHF. The CDR3 DNA reads as TGCACCAGCCCAACCTACTGTAGTTCACGCAATCAGCCCCAGCATTTT.

The chain combines TRBV10-3 with TRBJ1-2; TRBD1 is a possible D gene (5 bases). The CDR3 extends over 13 amino acids. Trimming left V 3 bases short and J 7 bases short, with 12 bases between. CDR1 is ENHRY and CDR2 is SYGVKD in the germline V gene. Here the CDR3 DNA reads TGTGCCATCAGTGAATGGGGGGAAGGTGGCTACACCTTC. Translation gives CAISEWGEGGYTF.

The chain is built from TRBV9 and TRBJ2-1; 8 nucleotides match TRBD2. V was clipped by 3 bases and J by 9 bases; unmatched bases: 5. The CDR3 is made up of 13 amino acids. CDR1 and CDR2 from the germline V gene are SGDLS and YYNGEE. The DNA of the CDR3 is TGTGCCAGCAGCGGGACTAGCCCCGGTGAGCAGTTCTTC. Its translation: CASSGTSPGEQFF.

The chain combines TRBV6-5 with TRBJ2-2; D unclear. V was clipped by 8 bases and J by 5 bases, with 12 bases between them. This CDR3 is 13 amino acids long. Per the germline V gene, CDR1 is MNHEY and CDR2 is SVGAGI. The CDR3 coding sequence is TGTGCCAGCCTCACCCGTCAGACCGGGGAGCTGTTTTTT. It yields the protein CASLTRQTGELFF.

The J gene is TRBJ1-3, the V gene TRBV6-5; D uncertain. V was trimmed by 8 bases and J by 1 base, leaving 6 bases between them. The CDR3 contains 12 residues. Germline CDR1 and CDR2: MNHEY and SVGAGI. CDR3: CASCRSGNTIYF. The CDR3 DNA sequence: TGTGCCAGCTGTCGTTCTGGAAACACCATATATTTT.

The V gene is TRBV4-1, the J gene TRBJ1-2; 8 nucleotides agree with TRBD1. Germline loops: CDR1 MGHRA, CDR2 YSYEKL. V was clipped by 3 bases and J by 7 bases; unmatched bases: 7. The CDR3 is made up of 14 amino acids. CDR3 loop: CASSQDRASTGYTF. Written as DNA, the CDR3 is TGCGCCAGCAGCCAGGACAGGGCAAGTACTGGCTACACCTTC.

The chain links TRBV7-9 to TRBJ2-7, with D possibly matching TRBD1 (6 bases). There are 13 residues in the CDR3. From germline, CDR1 is SEHNR and CDR2 FQNEAQ (reference sequence). V lost 2 bases to trimming and J lost 7 bases, with 12 bases between them. CDR3: CASSLLPGVEQYV. CDR3 DNA sequence: TGTGCCAGCAGCTTACTTCCAGGGGTTGAGCAGTACGTC.

This chain links TRBV6-5 with TRBJ2-5; 8 bases are shared with TRBD1. J gave up 2 bases and V 6 bases, and 2 bases lay outside the gene matches. This CDR3 has 13 amino acids. The germline gives CDR1 MNHEY, CDR2 SVGAGI. CDR3 DNA: TGTGCCAGCAGCCAGGGGGCGCAAGAGACCCAGTACTTC. Encoded protein: CASSQGAQETQYF.

This sequence joins TRBV9 and TRBJ2-3, with 14 bases matching TRBD2. Germline CDR1 is SGDLS and CDR2 is YYNGEE. The V gene end was trimmed by 3 bases and the J gene end by 2 bases; junction bases not matched to a gene: 2. This CDR3 has 16 amino acids. The CDR3 nucleotides are TGTGCCAGCAGCGGGACTAGCGGGAGGTACACAGATACGCAGTATTTT. Protein: CASSGTSGRYTDTQYF.

This clone has just a few counts. The gene calls are TRBV5-1 and TRBJ2-5, with a tentative D call TRBD1 (6 bases). Germline CDR1 reads SGHRS; CDR2 reads YFSETQ. This CDR3 comprises 17 residues. Trimming removed 3 bases at V and 1 base at J, with 19 bases between. In nucleotides, the CDR3 is TGCGCCAGCAGCTGGTCTGTAGGGAGAGGGGGCCAAGAGACCCAGTACTTC. Its translation: CASSWSVGRGGQETQYF. Complete variable domain (other parts from reference TRBV5-1 and TRBJ2-5): KAGVTQTPRYLIKTRGQQVTLSCSPISGHRSVSWYQQTPGQGLQFLFEYFSETQRNKGNFPGRFSGRQFSNSRSEMNVSTLELGDSALYLCASSWSVGRGGQETQYFGPGTRLLVL.

The chain couples TRBV30 to TRBJ1-6; possible D gene TRBD1, 6 bases. V was cut by 2 bases and J by 8 bases, with 10 bases left in between. This CDR3 region has 13 residues. In germline, CDR1 is GTSNPN, CDR2 SVGIG (reference sequence). In nucleotides, the CDR3 is TGTGCCTGGAGTTTGAAGGGGGATTCACCCCTCCACTTT. Residues: CAWSLKGDSPLHF. Drawing the rest from reference TRBV30 and TRBJ1-6, the complete variable domain is SQTIHQWPATLVQPVGSPLSLECTVEGTSNPNLYWYRQAAGRGLQLLFYSVGIGQISSEVPQNLSASRPQDRQFILSSKKLLLSDSGFYLCAWSLKGDSPLHFGNGTRLTVT.

The chain uses TRBV19 and TRBJ2-2, with D perhaps matching TRBD1 (6 bases). CDR3 size: 14 residues. Germline V gene data show CDR1 as LNHDA and CDR2 as SQIVND (reference sequence). Trimming shortened V by 2 bases and J by 6 bases, and 10 bases separated the two germline ends. The CDR3 bases are TGTGCCAGTAGTATACAGGGGTTGTCCGGGGAGCTGTTTTTT. The encoded protein is CASSIQGLSGELFF.

The chain is built from TRBV20-1 and TRBJ1-2; the D is unclear. The germline V and J ends were trimmed by 6 bases and 7 bases, with 6 bases remaining between them. In germline, CDR1 is DFQATT, CDR2 SNEGSKA (reference sequence). This CDR3 is 9 amino acids long. The CDR3 bases are TGCAGTGCCTCCCCTGGCTACACCTTC. It codes for CSASPGYTF.

This rearrangement joins TRBV12-5 to TRBJ2-1; weak D call: TRBD2 (6 bases). Trimming stripped 5 bases from V and 9 bases from J, with 17 bases between. This CDR3 region has 14 residues. CDR1 is LGHNT, CDR2 FRNRAP, per germline. Here the CDR3 reads CASGPGQPGGEQFF. The CDR3, as DNA: TGTGCTAGTGGTCCGGGCCAACCCGGGGGTGAGCAGTTCTTC.

This chain joins TRBV9 and TRBJ1-5, with a possible D match to TRBD1 (5 bases). The CDR3 spans 15 residues. Germline V gene sequence: CDR1 SGDLS, CDR2 YYNGEE. V was shortened by 2 bases and J by 3 bases, with 12 bases between the two germline ends. The CDR3 loop reads CASSVGGIDNQPQHF. The CDR3 DNA follows: TGTGCCAGCAGCGTGGGGGGTATTGACAATCAGCCCCAGCATTTT.

The CDR3 nucleotides read TGTGCCAGCAGCCAAGGGTTAAGAGCGGGCTATGACAATGAGCAGTTCTTC. Its protein is CASSQGLRAGYDNEQFF. V is TRBV3-1 (or the pseudogene TRBV3-2) and J is TRBJ2-1; perhaps TRBD2 as D (6 bases). The CDR3 contains 17 residues. V lost 1 base and J 5 bases, leaving 18 bases between the germline ends. The germline CDR1 and CDR2 sequences are LGHDT and YNNKEL (reference sequence).

As to this clone: A clone one base away is much larger, so this may be a read error. The chain combines TRBV3-1 (or the pseudogene TRBV3-2) with TRBJ2-2; 10 bases line up with TRBD1. After removal of 4 bases from V and 6 bases from J, the junction contained 5 bases not matched to a gene. CDR3 size: 15 residues. The germline V gene has CDR1 LGHDT and CDR2 YNNKEL (reference sequence). CDR3 sequence reads: CASSPGQGFAGELFF. The CDR3 region has the DNA TGTGCCAGCAGCCCGGGACAGGGGTTCGCCGGGGAGCTGTTTTTT.

In its sample, this clone was seen once. V usage is TRBV3-1 (or the pseudogene TRBV3-2) and J usage is TRBJ2-1; 9 bases are a match to TRBD1. The germline CDR1 and CDR2 sequences are LGHDT and YNNKEL (reference sequence). This CDR3 region has 15 residues. V was pared by 5 bases and J by 7 bases, with 9 bases of the junction left unmatched. The CDR3 region has the DNA TGTGCCAGCAGCTTAAACAGGGGGCTAGGTAATGAGCAGTTCTTC. Its translation is CASSLNRGLGNEQFF.

The J gene is TRBJ2-2, the V gene TRBV20-1; 7 bases are a match to TRBD1. Germline CDR1 and CDR2: DFQATT and SNEGSKA (reference sequence). This CDR3 is built from 12 residues. Trimming took 3 bases from V and 8 from J; bases not matched to a gene: 3. The CDR3 sequence is CSASRRGGELFF. The CDR3, as DNA: TGCAGTGCTAGTCGCAGGGGGGGGGAGCTGTTTTTT.

Details on this clone: The identical CDR3 is also encoded by other nucleotide sequences in the sample. CDR3 region: CASSLGQSYGYTF. The CDR3 DNA is TGTGCCAGCAGCCTGGGACAGTCCTATGGCTACACCTTC. The chain carries TRBV11-2 and TRBJ1-2, with 7 bases that match TRBD1. In germline, CDR1 is SGHAT, CDR2 FQNNGV. The V segment lost 5 bases and the J segment 4 bases; nucleotides outside the gene matches: 4. CDR3 length equals 13 residues.

V usage is TRBV4-2 and J usage is TRBJ1-4; no clear D. Germline-derived CDR1 and CDR2 are LGHNA and YNFKEQ. V shed 2 bases and J shed 0 bases, with 10 bases lying between them. CDR3 length: 16 residues. Written as DNA, the CDR3 is TGTGCCAGCAGCCAAACGAGCTCTCCAACTAATGAAAAACTGTTTTTT. This gives the protein CASSQTSSPTNEKLFF.

The chain couples TRBV19 to TRBJ2-5, with 8 bases lining up with TRBD1. CDR3 size: 17 residues. J gave up 0 bases and V 1 base, and 7 bases lay outside the gene matches. Germline CDR1 reads LNHDA; CDR2 reads SQIVND (reference sequence). The CDR3 region is CASSIGGGTGNQETQYF. CDR3 nucleotide sequence: TGTGCCAGTAGTATAGGGGGTGGGACAGGCAACCAAGAGACCCAGTACTTC.

The gene calls are TRBV19 and TRBJ1-2; 8 nucleotides line up with TRBD1. This CDR3 spans 15 amino acids. The germline V gene encodes CDR1 LNHDA and CDR2 SQIVND (reference sequence). V trimming: 3 bases; J trimming: 0 bases; junction bases outside the gene matches: 3. CDR3 region: CASSIRQGPNYGYTF. The CDR3 DNA is TGTGCCAGTAGTATCCGACAGGGGCCTAACTATGGCTACACCTTC.